This TCR beta chain was recovered during a study of shared clonotypes between healthy human individuals. General study findings and limits: Clonotype sharing among donors was thought likely to change with sequencing depth.

Concerning this clone itself: Its antigen is not identified.

Only in-frame clones appear in the TCRdb table, and some are missing; sequencing was by immunoSEQ multiplex PCR. This sample has some 2,100,000 clones, with almost 96% found just once. Trimming removed 9 bases at V and 4 bases at J, with 24 bases between. In germline, CDR1 is LNHDA, CDR2 SQIVND (reference sequence). This CDR3 comprises 16 residues. The V gene is TRBV19, the J gene TRBJ1-1; a weak D match, TRBD1 (5 bases). This TCR derives from a man in his late teens or twenties in good health. Sequencing was done on a sample of naive CD4+ T cells sorted from blood. The subset is: CD45RA+ positively selected. The chain's CDR3 is CARYLRSQGKGTEAFF. The CDR3 region has the DNA TGTGCCAGGTATCTTAGGTCCCAGGGAAAAGGCACTGAAGCTTTCTTT.